The present TCR beta chain was sequenced within a study of vaccination and CD4 T cells after COVID-19. About this clonotype itself: No antigen is known for it.

The study sequenced cultured CD4+ T cell DNA using the Oncomine TCR Beta short-read assay. It was from cultured CD4+ T cells that genomic DNA was extracted. TCRdb re-called the PCR reads through MiXCR, storing one row per CDR3 protein. The top ten clones hold less than 40% of a sample with 12,000 or so distinct CDR3 sequences, approximately 57% of them seen once. Trimming cost V 1 base and J 0 bases; bases outside gene matches: 4. There are 16 residues in the CDR3. Germline CDR1 and CDR2: SEHNR and FQNEAQ (reference sequence). Treatment noted: roughly 11-day PBMC culture with coronavirus spike peptide pools or control peptides (ViraFEST assay). The ViraFEST method relied on peptide pools to expand antigen-specific T cells, followed by TCR sequencing.

The chain joins TRBV7-9 to TRBJ1-1; TRBD1 aligns across 8 bases. The sequence came from a human donor who had recovered from COVID-19. The sample was CD4+ T cells from blood, cultured in vitro. The CDR3 nucleotides read TGTGCCAGCAGCTTAGGGACGACAGGGGTGAACACTGAAGCTTTCTTT. Encoded protein: CASSLGTTGVNTEAFF.